The sequence of this T cell receptor beta chain was determined in a study of T cells after yellow fever vaccination. The table lists this clonotype with a few counts. Its antigen remains unknown. Findings of the study overall: FACS-sorted repertoires could contain abundant clonotypes contaminating from the bulk population.

TCRdb re-derived calls from the 5' RACE reads in MiXCR, one entry per CDR3 protein. The sample lists 450,000 to 650,000 distinct CDR3 sequences, about a fifth seen once, with 15% to 20% in the top ten. The source is a man aged 18 to 35 who received the YFV17D yellow fever vaccine. The sequencing used PBMCs, collected about 21 days after the first yellow fever vaccination.

In nucleotides, the CDR3 is TGTGCCTCCCGGGGCGCCCCCCCGTACAATGAGCAGTTCTTC. This gives the protein CASRGAPPYNEQFF. J is TRBJ2-1 and V is TRBV10-3; D tentatively fits TRBD1 or TRBD2 (5 bases each). The CDR3 is 14 amino acids. CDR1 ENHRY and CDR2 SYGVKD come from the germline V gene. V was pared by 11 bases and J by 4 bases, with 18 bases between.